This record looks at one T cell receptor (beta chain) sequence and its context. Its target is unknown. TCR libraries each used about 3.5 ug of total RNA. One entry per CDR3 protein, without DNA, is what TCRdb gives after re-calling the 5' RACE reads. With around 410,000 distinct CDR3 sequences in the sample, the ten largest clones hold approximately 2.3%. The data were taken from a study of monozygotic twins with inflammatory bowel disease. General study results and limits: Especially where disease activity was present, IBD patients had fewer clonotypes in common with others than healthy twins did.

This CDR3 is 15 amino acids long. Germline-derived CDR1 and CDR2 are SGHRS and YFSETQ. Sequencing used blood. The chain uses TRBV5-1 and TRBJ1-4; the TCRdb call, TRBD1, lacks DNA for checking. The source is a human donor with ulcerative colitis or Crohn's disease, or a healthy co-twin of an affected twin (not recorded which). CDR3 amino acids: CASSSQGSAGEKLFF.